Presented here are 26 T cell receptor beta chains from one specimen sequenced in a study of PD-L1 blockade in urothelial cancer (dated by TCRdb to the late 2010s). The sample's time point label, decoded: pretreatment peripheral blood. The library was produced with the immunoSEQ multiplex PCR assay. TCRdb took over this immuneACCESS table, retaining in-frame rearrangements with V and J assigned. Such tables are incomplete; in checked studies, under half of the missing clones stem from an unresolved V gene, and the remainder is unexplained. Counted in this sample were about 74,000 clones; roughly nine tenths of them appeared once. The ten largest make up 3.5% to 5.5% of the sample. This specimen consisted of PBMCs, obtained around atezolizumab (anti-PD-L1) treatment. The receptors were sampled from a man between 65 and 79 years old with urothelial cancer.

The V gene is TRBV5-1, the J gene TRBJ1-2; TRBD1 matches 8 bases. Germline V CDR1 and CDR2: SGHRS, YFSETQ. This CDR3 has 13 amino acids. With 4 bases clipped from V and 3 bases from J, the junction kept 2 bases outside the gene matches. The CDR3 DNA reads TGCGCCAGCAGCCTGGACAGGGACTATGGCTACACCTTC. It specifies CASSLDRDYGYTF.

This clone appeared a single time. The chain has TRBV28 and TRBJ1-2, with 9 bases identical to TRBD1. Trimming took 8 bases from V and 4 from J; bases not matched to a gene: 2. CDR1 is MDHEN and CDR2 is SYDVKM in the germline V gene. The length of the CDR3 is 12 residues. For the CDR3, the DNA is TGTGCCAGCCTGACAGGGGGCTATGGCTACACCTTC. Residues: CASLTGGYGYTF.

The rearrangement uses TRBV6-5 and TRBJ1-3; D is possibly TRBD1 (5 bases). Deletions cut 6 bases from V and 1 base from J, with 13 bases between. The germline V gene has CDR1 MNHEY and CDR2 SVGAGI. This CDR3 contains 15 residues. The CDR3 DNA is TGTGCCAGCAGCTCCTCATGGACATCTGGAAACACCATATATTTT. Residues: CASSSSWTSGNTIYF.

V usage is TRBV28 and J usage is TRBJ1-4, with D uncertain. V lost 1 base and J lost 0, with 6 bases in between. CDR1 is MDHEN, CDR2 SYDVKM, per germline. This CDR3 has 15 amino acids. CDR3 amino acids: CASSLYTPTNEKLFF. In DNA, the CDR3 is TGTGCCAGCAGTTTATACACCCCAACTAATGAAAAACTGTTTTTT. The complete variable domain, with remaining parts taken from reference TRBV28 and TRBJ1-4, reads DVKVTQSSRYLVKRTGEKVFLECVQDMDHENMFWYRQDPGLGLRLIYFSYDVKMKEKGDIPEGYSVSREKKERFSLILESASTNQTSMYLCASSLYTPTNEKLFFGSGTQLSVL.

The chain has TRBV7-6 and TRBJ1-1; D not certain. The CDR3 has 15 residues. Per the germline V gene, CDR1 is SGHVS and CDR2 is FNYEAQ. The V end lost 1 base, the J end lost 0 bases, and 9 bases lay between the germline ends. The CDR3 sequence: CASSLGAGMNTEAFF. The CDR3 DNA follows: TGTGCCAGCAGCTTAGGGGCGGGTATGAACACTGAAGCTTTCTTT. Full variable domain (remainder filled in from reference TRBV7-6 and TRBJ1-1): GAGVSQSPRYKVTKRGQDVALRCDPISGHVSLYWYRQALGQGPEFLTYFNYEAQQDKSGLPNDRFSAERPEGSISTLTIQRTEQRDSAMYRCASSLGAGMNTEAFFGQGTRLTVV.

V and J are TRBV29-1 and TRBJ2-1, with D possibly TRBD1 on 5 matching bases. CDR1 is SQVTM, CDR2 ANQGSEA, per germline. The CDR3 is 13 amino acids. The CDR3 DNA sequence: TGCACCACCTGGGGCTTGACCTACAATGAGCAGTTCTTC. Translated: CTTWGLTYNEQFF.

The chain employs TRBV6-5 and TRBJ2-3, with D perhaps TRBD1 (6 bases). Germline CDR1 MNHEY, CDR2 SVGAGI. This CDR3 has 14 residues. V was shortened by 5 bases and J by 2 bases, with 11 bases between the two germline ends. CDR3 DNA sequence: TGTGCCAGCAGTCCTAGACAGGCCACAGATACGCAGTATTTT. The encoded protein is CASSPRQATDTQYF.

This clone was counted a few times. The gene calls are TRBV28 and TRBJ1-2; 10 nucleotides align to TRBD1. J gave up 4 bases and V 8 bases, and 13 bases lay outside the gene matches. The CDR3 has 16 residues. CDR1 and CDR2 (germline): MDHEN, SYDVKM. The CDR3 reads CASLQSGTGAIYGYTF. CDR3 DNA sequence: TGTGCCAGCCTTCAAAGCGGGACAGGGGCGATCTATGGCTACACCTTC.

The chain uses TRBV7-3 and TRBJ2-3; D not certain. V was shortened by 2 bases and J by 1 base, with 16 bases between the two germline ends. Per the germline V gene, CDR1 is SGHTA and CDR2 is FQGTGA. This CDR3 contains 17 residues. DNA for the CDR3: TGTGCCAGCAGCTTAGTAGTGTTGTCTAGAGGCACAGATACGCAGTATTTT. Translation gives CASSLVVLSRGTDTQYF.

This chain connects TRBV29-1 to TRBJ2-7; D is perhaps TRBD2 (5 bases). CDR1 and CDR2 (germline): SQVTM, ANQGSEA. The CDR3 contains 12 residues. Trimming removed 4 bases at V and 2 bases at J, with 9 bases between. CDR3 sequence reads: CSVVSGPYEQYF. The CDR3 DNA is TGCAGCGTTGTAAGCGGACCCTACGAGCAGTACTTC.

V usage is TRBV5-8 and J usage is TRBJ2-7, with 9 nucleotides matching TRBD1. The CDR3 runs 14 residues. J gave up 3 bases and V 2 bases, and 3 bases lay outside the gene matches. The V gene's germline CDR1 is SGHTS and CDR2 YDEGEE. CDR3 residues: CASSFGTGRYEQYF. CDR3 DNA: TGTGCCAGCAGCTTCGGGACAGGGCGCTACGAGCAGTACTTC.

This chain uses TRBV7-2 with TRBJ2-3; the match to TRBD2 covers 10 bases. The ends lost 6 bases at V and 4 bases at J; junction bases unmatched: 13. Germline V gene sequence: CDR1 SGHTA, CDR2 FQGNSA. This CDR3 has 17 amino acids. CDR3 DNA: TGTGCCAGCAGGTTTGGGCTAGCGGGAGCCCCCCCAGATACGCAGTATTTT. Translation: CASRFGLAGAPPDTQYF.

The V gene is TRBV19, the J gene TRBJ2-3, with a possible D match to TRBD2 (6 bases). Germline-derived CDR1 and CDR2 are LNHDA and SQIVND (reference sequence). The CDR3 loop spans 17 amino acids. V lost 0 bases and J lost 1, with 14 bases in between. CDR3 loop: CASSIDLGGRRTDTQYF. In nucleotides, the CDR3 is TGTGCCAGTAGTATAGATCTAGGAGGGAGACGCACAGATACGCAGTATTTT.

The chain links TRBV9 to TRBJ2-3; TRBD2 agrees at 8 bases. The germline CDR1 and CDR2 sequences are SGDLS and YYNGEE. J lost 3 bases, V lost 6 bases, and 9 bases had no gene match. CDR3 length: 15 amino acids. The CDR3 here is CASTEAGAETDTQYF. DNA for the CDR3: TGTGCCAGCACGGAAGCGGGAGCAGAGACAGATACGCAGTATTTT.

The rearrangement links TRBV18 to TRBJ2-1; 12 nucleotides agree with TRBD2. CDR1 and CDR2 (germline): KGHSH, LQKENI. The trim removed 6 bases at V and 1 base at J, leaving 4 bases unmatched. This CDR3 comprises 16 residues. Written as DNA, the CDR3 is TGTGCCAGCTCCCCGGGGACTAGCGGGTCCTACAATGAGCAGTTCTTC. It yields the protein CASSPGTSGSYNEQFF.

The rearrangement uses TRBV18 and TRBJ1-1; 12 bases fit TRBD1. With V trimmed by 1 base and J by 3 bases, 6 bases remained unmatched. The CDR3 spans 17 residues. The germline gives CDR1 KGHSH, CDR2 LQKENI. The DNA for the CDR3 is TGTGCCAGCTCACCACTGGGGACAGGGGGCGCGGACACTGAAGCTTTCTTT. Its protein is CASSPLGTGGADTEAFF.

The J gene is TRBJ2-3, the V gene TRBV11-2, with D unclear. Germline V gene lookup returns CDR1 SGHAT and CDR2 FQNNGV. The CDR3 has 12 residues. Trimming cost V 8 bases and J 5 bases, with 11 bases left between them. The CDR3 sequence: CASGPGRDTQYF. DNA of the CDR3: TGTGCCAGCGGCCCAGGCAGAGATACGCAGTATTTT.

V and J are TRBV19 and TRBJ1-5, with D maybe TRBD1 (5 bases). The CDR3 loop spans 15 amino acids. The germline V and J ends were trimmed by 5 bases and 2 bases, with 13 bases remaining between them. Germline CDR1 reads LNHDA; CDR2 reads SQIVND (reference sequence). The CDR3 sequence: CASSRREVGNQPQHF. In DNA form, the CDR3 reads TGTGCCAGTAGTCGCAGGGAGGTTGGCAATCAGCCCCAGCATTTT.

The chain uses TRBV15 and TRBJ1-1, with D perhaps matching TRBD1 (5 bases). The germline CDR1 and CDR2 sequences are LNHNV and YYDKDF (reference sequence). This CDR3 has 13 amino acids. Trimming pared 0 bases from V and 7 bases from J, leaving 9 bases between. The CDR3, as DNA: TGTGCCACCAGCAGAGATCAGGGCTTTGAAGCTTTCTTT. Amino acids: CATSRDQGFEAFF.

J is TRBJ1-1 and V is TRBV4-1, with 9 bases matching TRBD1. With 6 bases clipped from V and 5 bases from J, the junction kept 7 bases outside the gene matches. Germline CDR1 and CDR2: MGHRA and YSYEKL. The CDR3 contains 14 residues. CDR3 loop: CASRSGTGITEAFF. The CDR3 coding sequence is TGCGCCAGCAGAAGTGGGACAGGGATTACTGAAGCTTTCTTT.

As for this clone: The junction differs from germline at one of its ends, possibly a read error. The rearrangement uses TRBV9 and TRBJ2-5, with TRBD2 identical over 7 bases. This CDR3 is built from 15 residues. Germline values: CDR1 SGDLS, CDR2 YYNGEE. DNA of the CDR3: TGTGCCAGCAGTGTAGGTGCGGGAGCGCAAGAGACCCAGTACTTC. Encoded protein: CASSVGAGAQETQYF.

The V gene is TRBV5-1, the J gene TRBJ2-7, with TRBD1 as a possible D gene (5 bases). V lost 2 bases to trimming and J lost 5 bases, with 14 bases between them. The CDR3 extends over 14 amino acids. Germline CDR1 is SGHRS and CDR2 is YFSETQ. The CDR3 here is CASSLQQGTDEQYF. CDR3 nucleotide sequence: TGCGCCAGCAGCTTACAGCAGGGTACGGACGAGCAGTACTTC.

The chain has TRBV29-1 and TRBJ1-1; TRBD1 matches at 9 bases. Germline trimming cut 7 bases from V and 6 bases from J; bases unmatched to any gene: 24. This CDR3 contains 18 residues. Per germline, CDR1 SQVTM and CDR2 ANQGSEA. CDR3 protein: CSAYPWTGQGTSGAEAFF. The CDR3 DNA follows: TGCAGCGCCTACCCCTGGACTGGACAGGGGACATCAGGGGCTGAAGCTTTCTTT.

The chain employs TRBV19 and TRBJ2-1, with 9 bases that match TRBD2. CDR3 length: 16 residues. V gave up 3 bases and J gave up 6 bases; unmatched junction bases: 9. Germline-derived CDR1 and CDR2 are LNHDA and SQIVND (reference sequence). CDR3 residues: CASSIFSGLAGNEQFF. The CDR3 nucleotides are TGTGCCAGTAGTATCTTTTCGGGACTAGCTGGCAATGAGCAGTTCTTC.

The chain employs TRBV5-1 and TRBJ2-6; D possibly corresponds to TRBD2 (5 bases). V was trimmed by 2 bases and J by 0 bases, leaving 15 bases between them. Germline CDR1 is SGHRS and CDR2 is YFSETQ. The CDR3 loop spans 18 amino acids. CDR3 nucleotide sequence: TGCGCCAGCAGCTTTTGGTCCAGAGGAGGCTCTGGGGCCAACGTCCTGACTTTC. Its translation: CASSFWSRGGSGANVLTF.

The rearrangement uses TRBV4-1 and TRBJ2-7; 9 bases fit TRBD2. CDR3 size: 13 residues. Trimming cost V 8 bases and J 3 bases; bases outside gene matches: 5. Germline V gene sequence: CDR1 MGHRA, CDR2 YSYEKL. The CDR3 DNA reads as TGCGCCAGCGGCTTTAGCGGGAGCTACGAGCAGTACTTC. It specifies CASGFSGSYEQYF.